This T cell receptor beta chain comes out of a study of OX40 agonist ivuxolimab in advanced cancers. Study details: The patients' treatment was ivuxolimab, an agonistic anti-OX40 (CD134) antibody.

Overall study findings and caveats: The specificity for antigen of the expanded peripheral T cells was not determined.

CDR1 and CDR2 from the germline V gene are SGDLS and YYNGEE. V trimming: 2 bases; J trimming: 5 bases; junction bases outside the gene matches: 3. The CDR3 loop spans 13 amino acids. Drawing of blood for sampling happened at baseline, at cycle 4 day 1, and at cycle 7 day 1. Comments on this clone: The antigen is not known.

Assay used: immunoSEQ multiplex PCR; TCRdb lists only in-frame clones, some missing. The sample shows 23,000 or so clones, 84% of them seen only once. The chain couples TRBV9 to TRBJ1-1, with TRBD1 identical over 7 bases. Sample: CD4+ or CD8+ T cells sorted from blood, taken in a trial of the OX40 agonist ivuxolimab. The receptor comes from an adult with an advanced solid tumor such as melanoma, head and neck, liver or kidney cancer. CDR3 bases: TGTGCCAGCAGCGTCCAGGGGGGGACTGAAGCTTTCTTT. It encodes CASSVQGGTEAFF.